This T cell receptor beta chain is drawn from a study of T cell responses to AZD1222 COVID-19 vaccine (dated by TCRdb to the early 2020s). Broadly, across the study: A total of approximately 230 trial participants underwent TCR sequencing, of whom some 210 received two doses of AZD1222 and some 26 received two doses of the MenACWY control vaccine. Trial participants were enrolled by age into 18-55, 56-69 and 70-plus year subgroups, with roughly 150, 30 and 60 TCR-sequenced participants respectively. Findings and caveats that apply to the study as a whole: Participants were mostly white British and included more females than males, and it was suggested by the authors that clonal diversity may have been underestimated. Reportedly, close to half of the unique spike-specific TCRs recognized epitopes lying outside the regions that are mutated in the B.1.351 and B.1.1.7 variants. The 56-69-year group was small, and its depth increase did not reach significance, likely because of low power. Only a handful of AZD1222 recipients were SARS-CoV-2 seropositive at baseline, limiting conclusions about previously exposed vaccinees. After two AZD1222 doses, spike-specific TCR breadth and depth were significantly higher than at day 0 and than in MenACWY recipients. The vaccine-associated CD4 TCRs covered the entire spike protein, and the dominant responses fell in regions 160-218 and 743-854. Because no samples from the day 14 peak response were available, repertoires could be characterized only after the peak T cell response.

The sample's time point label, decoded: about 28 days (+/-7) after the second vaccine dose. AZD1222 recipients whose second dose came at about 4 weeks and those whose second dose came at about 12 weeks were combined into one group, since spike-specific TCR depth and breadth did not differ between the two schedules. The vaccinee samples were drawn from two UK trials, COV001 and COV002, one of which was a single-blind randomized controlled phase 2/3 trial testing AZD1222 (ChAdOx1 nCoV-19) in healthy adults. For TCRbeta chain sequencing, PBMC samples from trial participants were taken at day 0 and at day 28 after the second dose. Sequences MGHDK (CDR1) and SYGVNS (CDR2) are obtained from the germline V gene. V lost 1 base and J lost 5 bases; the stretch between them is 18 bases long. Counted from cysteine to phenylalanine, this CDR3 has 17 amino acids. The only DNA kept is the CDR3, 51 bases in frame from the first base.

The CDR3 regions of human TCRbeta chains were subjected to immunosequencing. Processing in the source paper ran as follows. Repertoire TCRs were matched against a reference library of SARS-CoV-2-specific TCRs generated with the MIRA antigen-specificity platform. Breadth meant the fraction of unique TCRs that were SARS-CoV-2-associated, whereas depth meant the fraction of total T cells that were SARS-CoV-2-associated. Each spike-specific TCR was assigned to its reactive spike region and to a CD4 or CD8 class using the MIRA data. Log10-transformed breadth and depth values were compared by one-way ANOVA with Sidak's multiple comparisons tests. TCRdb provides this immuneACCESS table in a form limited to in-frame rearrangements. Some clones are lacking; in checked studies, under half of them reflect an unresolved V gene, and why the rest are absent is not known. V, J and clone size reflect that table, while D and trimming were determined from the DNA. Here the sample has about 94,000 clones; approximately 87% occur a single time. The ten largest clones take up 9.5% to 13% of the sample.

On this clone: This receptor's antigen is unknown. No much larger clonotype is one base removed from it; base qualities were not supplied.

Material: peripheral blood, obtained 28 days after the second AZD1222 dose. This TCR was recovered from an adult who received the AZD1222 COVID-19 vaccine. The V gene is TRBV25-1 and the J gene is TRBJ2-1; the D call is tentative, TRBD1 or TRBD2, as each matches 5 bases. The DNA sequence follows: TGTGCCAGCAGTGAATTGGGAGACAGCTTCGGGGACAATGAGCAGTTCTTC. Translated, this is CASSELGDSFGDNEQFF. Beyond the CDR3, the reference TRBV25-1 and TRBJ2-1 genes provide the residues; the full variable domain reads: EADIYQTPRYLVIGTGKKITLECSQTMGHDKMYWYQQDPGMELHLIHYSYGVNSTEKGDLSSESTVSRIRTEHFPLTLESARPSHTSQYLCASSELGDSFGDNEQFFGPGTRLTVL.